This T cell receptor (beta chain) was obtained from a study of cytomegalovirus exposure and HLA in healthy donors. Whole-study context: The same platform as the approximately 670 first-cohort repertoires was used for the 120 validation repertoires, a later analysis reported.

Separate from the approximately 670-subject first cohort was the approximately 110-subject validation cohort, to which the donors belonged. The repertoire was sequenced with immunoSEQ multiplex PCR; TCRdb's copy has only in-frame clones and lacks some. This table holds about 73,000 clones, about 95% found once. This CDR3 has 17 residues. Germline loops: CDR1 SGHAT, CDR2 FQNNGV. V was pared by 2 bases and J by 3 bases, with 11 bases of the junction left unmatched. Material: PBMCs. The TCR was taken from a man between 18 and 29 years old in good health and CMV-seronegative. The chain recombines TRBV11-2 with TRBJ2-7; TRBD1 agrees at 9 bases. In DNA, the CDR3 is TGTGCCAGCAGCTTAACGTTTGGGACAGGGACCAACTACGAGCAGTACTTC. Protein product: CASSLTFGTGTNYEQYF.